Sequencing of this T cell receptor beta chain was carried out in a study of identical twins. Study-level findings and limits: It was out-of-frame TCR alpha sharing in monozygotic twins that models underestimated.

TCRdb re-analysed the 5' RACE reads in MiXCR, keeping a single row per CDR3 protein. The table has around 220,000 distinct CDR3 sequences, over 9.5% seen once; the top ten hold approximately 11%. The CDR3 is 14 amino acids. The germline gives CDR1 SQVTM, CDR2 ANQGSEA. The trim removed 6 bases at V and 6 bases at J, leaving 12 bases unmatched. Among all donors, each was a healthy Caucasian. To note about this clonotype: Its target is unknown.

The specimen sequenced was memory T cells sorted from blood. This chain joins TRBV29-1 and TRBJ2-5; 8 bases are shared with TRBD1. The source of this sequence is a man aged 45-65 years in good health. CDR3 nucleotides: TGCAGCGTGAGGCAGGGGGCCGAAACAAAGACCCAGTACTTC. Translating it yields CSVRQGAETKTQYF.